One T cell receptor beta chain is described in this entry. Its antigen has not been determined. There are no base qualities to consult, and no much larger clone falls within one base. TCRdb records Illumina HiSeq 1500 as the sequencer. TCRdb reprocessed the public reads (quality trimming at Q25 with fastp, clone calling with MiXCR) and kept in-frame beta chains. Rows matching on CDR3 protein sequence are summarized as one entry with the most common DNA and genes. This sample gives some 110,000 distinct CDR3 sequences in total; approximately 30% of them show up just once. The ten largest clones represent approximately 50% of the sample. Germline trimming amounts to 3 bases on V and 1 base on J, with 2 as the count of junction bases outside the gene matches. Sequences KGHSH (CDR1) and LQKENI (CDR2) are obtained from the germline V gene. From the cysteine up to the phenylalanine, the CDR3 has a length of 15 residues. Here the CDR3 DNA is all that survives: 45 bases in frame from base 1.

In the paper's terms, the treatment or condition label means: in vitro stimulation with specific CMV peptide epitopes to enrich CMV-specific T cells. This entry comes from a study of T cell repertoires in cytomegalovirus infection (dated by TCRdb to between 2018 and 2021). About the investigation overall: Peptide stimulations targeted recently identified HLA-C-restricted CMV epitopes, whose presentation resists viral immunomodulation, together with well-studied HLA-B-restricted epitopes. Donor HLA type was relevant to the analysis, as public TCR beta signatures indicated carriage of CMV infection together with the matching HLA type.

General study outcomes and caveats: The ex vivo response was dominated by HLA-C-restricted CMV-specific TCR beta clonotypes, which also provided the single most frequent clonotype in two of eight donors. In both this cohort and an independent roughly 400-donor cohort, the cumulative frequency of public TCR beta family members distinguished carriers of CMV infection plus the relevant HLA type.

Recombination joined TRBV18 with TRBJ2-3; 9 bases in the middle match TRBD2. Sequenced material: CD8+ T cells from cultured PBMCs, taken from culture after CMV antigen stimulation. This receptor was identified in a human donor in good health (CMV status not recorded). Some clones in this sample may be carry-over from other donors' samples. The DNA sequence follows: TGTGCCAGCTCACCGGCTAGCGGGGGCACAGATACGCAGTATTTT. This codes for CASSPASGGTDTQYF.